The source of this TCR beta chain is a study of blood T cell repertoires in COVID-19. Study information: Italy, Spain and the United States were the sources of the convalescent and acute COVID-19 samples.

Here immunoSEQ multiplex PCR was the method, and the copy in TCRdb shows in-frame clones only, minus some. The sample lists approximately 250,000 clones, approximately 88% seen once, with 1% in the top ten. Individuals aged roughly 18 to 95 years were recruited from around 22 US areas. Symptom resolution, clearance, or two negative PCRs marked donors in Cohort 3 as recovered. The sample taken for sequencing was PBMCs or T cells enriched from blood (not recorded which). The sequence was obtained from a woman aged 25 to 45 who had recovered from COVID-19.

CDR3 in DNA: TGTGCCAGTACGGGGGACTTGAACACCGGGGAGCTGTTTTTT. This sequence encodes CASTGDLNTGELFF. The chain joins TRBV7-3 to TRBJ2-2, with D perhaps TRBD2 (6 bases). CDR3 length equals 14 residues. V lost 9 bases and J lost 1, with 12 bases in between. Germline V gives CDR1 SGHTA, CDR2 FQGTGA.